The sequence of this T cell receptor beta chain was determined in a study of shared clonotypes between healthy human individuals. About the study: The cohort had two women and a few men, ages 18 to 49.

Only one count was recorded for this clone. Using immunoSEQ multiplex PCR, the repertoire was profiled, and TCRdb retains in-frame clones only, with some absent. This table holds fewer than 550,000 clones, almost 80% found once. The CDR3 extends over 19 amino acids. In germline, CDR1 is GTSNPN, CDR2 SVGIG (reference sequence). Trimming cost V 5 bases and J 1 base; bases outside gene matches: 16. The sample was PBMCs. The TCR was taken from a woman in her thirties or forties in good health. Some clones in this sample may be carry-over from other donors' samples. The chain joins TRBV30 to TRBJ2-7; 14 bases agree with TRBD2. The CDR3 sequence: CAWGDKKGLAGGISYEQYF. As DNA, the CDR3 is TGTGCCTGGGGCGACAAAAAAGGACTAGCGGGAGGAATTTCCTACGAGCAGTACTTC.